This T cell receptor (beta chain) was captured by sequencing in a study of cytomegalovirus exposure and HLA in healthy donors (dated by TCRdb to the late 2010s). Describing the broader study: In an earlier analysis of approximately 500 of the donors, approximately 300 Gb of sequence data and 100 million or so unique TCR beta sequences from about 179 million T cells were reported. An early release covering roughly 580 HLA-typed donors comprised roughly 300 gigabases of sequencing data and around 80 million unique TCR sequences. Of the roughly 390 genotyped donors, approximately 81% were placed in the genetic ancestry cluster associated with self-reported Caucasian donors. The study aimed to test whether cataloging public T cell receptors could reveal signatures of past pathogen exposure. The study profiled the T cell repertoires of 550 to 700 subjects by immunosequencing and related them to cytomegalovirus serostatus. Besides the first cohort of about 730 subjects, a separate validation cohort made up of about 120 different subjects was used. The study combined high-throughput TCR immunosequencing, statistical association of individual TCRs with disease status, and machine learning to predict cytomegalovirus infection status. To study patterns of TCR occurrence, a later analysis re-analyzed previously published TCR beta repertoires from 550 to 800 donors and added high-resolution HLA genotyping. Rather than using new phenotypic data, the later analysis identified candidate immune exposures from TCR beta sequences and from how often those sequences occurred across donors. An earlier analysis of around 580 of the donors used high-throughput TCR beta sequencing to judge whether each TCR beta V gene segment behaved as functional or pseudogenic. Donor age, sex, ethnicity and CMV serostatus were compiled alongside the repertoire data. A later genetic analysis used genome-wide SNP genotypes for about 60% of the roughly 700 donors, treating that subset as a discovery cohort. Every repertoire in the discovery cohort had been generated on one and the same sequencing platform. HLA typing covered class I and class II loci at four-digit resolution. Typing coverage varied by locus: 629-630 donors for A, B, C, DRB1 and DQB1; more than 500 for DQA1; more than 600 for DPA1; approximately 470 for DPB1. Five DR-DQ haplotypes were treated as single units for association and clustering because of strong linkage in the cohort. On average, about 200,000 unique TCR beta nucleotide sequences were sequenced per donor among about 400 genotyped donors of the cohort, with 15% to 20% of those sequences being non-productive. On the study overall, not on this receptor specifically: Across donors, most TCR sequences were observed very rarely, whereas some public TCRs were present in many individuals. According to a later analysis, TCR association rates differed among HLA loci, with DRB1 alleles showing the most associated TCRs and HLA-C alleles showing the fewest. Compared with the roughly 720-donor mean, donors in an Asian-associated ancestry cluster had fewer N-insertions in productive TCRs, according to a later genetic analysis. Presence/absence analyses assumed roughly uniform sequencing depth across donors, an assumption that may not hold. In a later analysis, 16,951 TCR beta sequences were associated with specific HLA alleles at a false discovery rate of 0.05. V-gene and J-gene trimming of TCR beta chains was associated with a missense DCLRE1C variant in a later genetic analysis, and the association was replicated in an independent cohort. A later analysis found that most CMV-associated TCR beta chains appeared HLA-restricted, with HLA associations seemingly driven largely by CMV exposure. HLA typing was unavailable for some donors at each locus, so association tests used only the typed subset. According to the authors, the approach could potentially be generalized to other disease states and immunological phenotypes. The classifier was reported to diagnose cytomegalovirus status with high specificity and sensitivity in both the original and validation cohorts. Broadly in line with IMGT annotations, most TCR beta V segments showed up in productive rearrangements about 87% or about 30% of the time in an earlier analysis of a few hundred of the donors. A further reported finding was that TCR beta sequences accurately predicted the HLA-A and HLA-B alleles for most subjects in the first cohort. A few of the identified cytomegalovirus-associated TCR beta chains were confirmed in vitro to be specific for cytomegalovirus antigens. Because counts were too low, about 18 rarely observed V segments, including chromosome 9 orphons, were excluded from the earlier analysis of a few hundred of the donors. A cluster of highly shared sequence variants was judged likely to represent a technical artifact of the sequencing pipeline. Some IMGT-functional V segments, including TRBV6-2 and TRBV6-3, could not be distinguished by the 87-base-pair reads and were therefore excluded. A later analysis found that HLA-associated TCR beta chains were more clonally expanded and had lower generation probabilities than equally common non-associated chains. Only TCR beta chains were sequenced in this cohort, and the absence of alpha or paired-chain data limited detectable features. When HLA alleles, especially DR and DQ, strongly co-occurred, TCR associations were difficult to assign to individual alleles. According to a later analysis, parvovirus B19, influenza, CMV and Epstein-Barr virus appeared linked to several top co-occurrence clusters. Immune exposure information for the cohort was limited to CMV serostatus. Correlated functional status among segregating V segments might be attributable to linkage disequilibrium, but an unknown experimental factor could not be ruled out. A total of 150 to 200 TCR beta chains were listed by the study as associated with cytomegalovirus.

The cohort was made up of roughly 670 healthy bone marrow donors. At the time of sampling, every cohort member was nominally healthy, though immune exposures that went unrecorded were likely present. The donor tested CMV seropositive, placing the donor among the 289 seropositive members of the cohort. Each donor provided a peripheral blood sample, and peripheral blood mononuclear cells were used for TCR beta sequencing. The Qiagen DNeasy Blood Extraction Kit was used to extract genomic DNA from the blood cell samples. In regard to this clone: This clone's antigen is unknown. The input lacks base qualities; no much larger clone sits a single base away.

Library creation used the immunoSEQ multiplex PCR assay. The multiplex PCR relied on a mix of 60 forward primers for TCR Vbeta segments and 13 reverse primers for TCR Jbeta segments. Amplification of the CDR3 region of rearranged TCR beta genes was performed with a multiplex PCR assay on genomic DNA. On the Illumina HiSeq System, the amplified TCR beta libraries were sequenced as 87-base-pair reads. The study's processing was this. Across the 700 or so repertoires, a later analysis counted 80 million or so unique TCR beta chains, approximately 10 million of which were shared by at least two donors. Raw reads were error-corrected and collapsed into unique sequences by a nearest-neighbor algorithm in which closely related sequences were merged to remove PCR and sequencing errors. CDR3 sequences were aligned to IMGT reference sequences to assign V, D and J gene segments. For a sequence to be retained, a match of at least six nucleotides was required to both a V gene segment and a J gene segment. A rearrangement counted as productive if the CDR3 had no stop codons and remained in frame with V and J, and every other rearrangement counted as non-productive. CDR3 was defined by IMGT convention, running from the second conserved V-encoded cysteine to the conserved J-encoded phenylalanine. The earlier analysis of a few hundred of the donors excluded any sequence lacking an unambiguous match to a single V gene segment. An earlier analysis of a few hundred of the donors called V segments functional above 56.7% productive rearrangements and segregating when the between-donor standard deviation exceeded 5%. To diagnose cytomegalovirus status from the catalog of TCR beta chain sequences, a statistical classification framework was built. In a later analysis, V and J genes were assigned by comparing TCR nucleotide sequences against IMGT/GENE-DB human TR gene sequences. The TCRdist pipeline was used in a later analysis to assign CDR3 sequences and most-parsimonious VDJ recombination scenarios. A later analysis defined each TCR beta chain by its CDR3 amino acid sequence plus V-gene family, and excluded reads lacking a unique V-gene family. To address suspected cross-contamination and a sequencing artifact, a later analysis removed around 600 highly shared, low-generation-probability nucleotide sequences. For each public chain, a later analysis derived a clonal expansion index from normalized ranks of inferred template counts within each repertoire. In a later analysis, generation probabilities were computed with a VDJ recombination model fitted to out-of-frame rearrangements, and the resulting probabilities were checked against IGoR. In a later analysis, hypergeometric tests were used to score TCR-TCR, TCR-HLA and TCR-CMV co-occurrence, with a repertoire-size bias correction applied to TCR pairs. In a later analysis, false discovery rates were estimated by permuting HLA or CMV assignments 20 times. In a later analysis, co-occurring TCRs were grouped using DBSCAN, with TCRdist sequence similarity added in when clustering inside HLA-allele-positive subsets. For co-occurrence clustering, repertoires with fewer than 30,000 or more than 120,000 public chains were excluded, along with roughly 5 repertoires with anomalous nucleotide sharing. In its TCRdb copy, this immuneACCESS table keeps in-frame sequences only and misses some clones. Where compared with another copy, unresolved V genes explain less than half of these, and the others have no known cause. That table furnishes V, J and clone size, whereas the DNA furnished D and trimming. Within this sample are roughly 100,000 clones, with roughly three quarters of them counted one time only. The ten most abundant clones make up under 20% of the sample.

The CDR3 covers 13 residues, taking in both the cysteine and the phenylalanine. Only the CDR3 DNA is retained, 39 bases long and in frame from the first base. CDR1 and CDR2 (LNHDA, SQIVND) derive from the germline V gene (reference sequence). Trimming takes 7 bases off V and 3 bases off J; junction bases not matched to a gene: 4. The clonotype comes from a woman in her sixties in good health and CMV-seropositive. Sequencing input: PBMCs. Recombination connected TRBV19 to TRBJ2-5, with 8 junctional bases fitting TRBD1. The CDR3 reads CASTPTGEETQYF. The DNA sequence is given as TGTGCCAGTACCCCGACAGGGGAAGAGACCCAGTACTTC. When the CDR3 is completed using the reference TRBV19 and TRBJ2-5 genes on either side, the full variable domain is DGGITQSPKYLFRKEGQNVTLSCEQNLNHDAMYWYRQDPGQGLRLIYYSQIVNDFQKGDIAEGYSVSREKKESFPLTVTSAQKNPTAFYLCASTPTGEETQYFGPGTRLLVL.